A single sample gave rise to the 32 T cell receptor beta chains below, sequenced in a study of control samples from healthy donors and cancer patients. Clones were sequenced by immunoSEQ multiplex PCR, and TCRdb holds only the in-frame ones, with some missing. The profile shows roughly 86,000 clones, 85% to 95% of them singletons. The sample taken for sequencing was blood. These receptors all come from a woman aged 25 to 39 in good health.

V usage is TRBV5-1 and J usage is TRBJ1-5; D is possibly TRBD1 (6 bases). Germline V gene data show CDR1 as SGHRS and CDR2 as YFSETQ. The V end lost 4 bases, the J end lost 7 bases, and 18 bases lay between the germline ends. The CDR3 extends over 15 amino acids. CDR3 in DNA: TGCGCCAGCAGCCCCTCGGTGGGGGCCGGGCAGCCCCAGCATTTT. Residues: CASSPSVGAGQPQHF.

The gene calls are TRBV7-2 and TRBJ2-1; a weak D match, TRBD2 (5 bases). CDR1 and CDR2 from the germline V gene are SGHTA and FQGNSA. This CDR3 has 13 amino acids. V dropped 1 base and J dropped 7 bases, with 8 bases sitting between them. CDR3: CASSLVTGNEQFF. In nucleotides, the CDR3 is TGTGCCAGCAGCTTAGTTACGGGAAATGAGCAGTTCTTC.

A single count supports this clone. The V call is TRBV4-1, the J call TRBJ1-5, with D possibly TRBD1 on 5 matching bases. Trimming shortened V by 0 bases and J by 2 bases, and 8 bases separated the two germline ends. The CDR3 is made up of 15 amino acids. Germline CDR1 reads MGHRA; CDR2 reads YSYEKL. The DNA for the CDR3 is TGCGCCAGCAGCCAAGATTCGGGGGGCAATCAGCCCCAGCATTTT. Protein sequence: CASSQDSGGNQPQHF.

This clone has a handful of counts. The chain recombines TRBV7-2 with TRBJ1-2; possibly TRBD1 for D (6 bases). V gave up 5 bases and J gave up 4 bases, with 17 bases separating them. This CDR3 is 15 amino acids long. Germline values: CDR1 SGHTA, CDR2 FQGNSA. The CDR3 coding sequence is TGTGCCAGCAGCCCCACCGCGGGGGGCGTCTATGGCTACACCTTC. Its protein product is CASSPTAGGVYGYTF.

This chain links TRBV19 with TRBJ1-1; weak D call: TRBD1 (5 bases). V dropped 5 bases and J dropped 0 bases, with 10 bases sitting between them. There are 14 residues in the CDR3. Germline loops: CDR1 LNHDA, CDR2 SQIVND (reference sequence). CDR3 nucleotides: TGTGCCAGTAGTCCAGGAGGGGTGAACACTGAAGCTTTCTTT. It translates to CASSPGGVNTEAFF.

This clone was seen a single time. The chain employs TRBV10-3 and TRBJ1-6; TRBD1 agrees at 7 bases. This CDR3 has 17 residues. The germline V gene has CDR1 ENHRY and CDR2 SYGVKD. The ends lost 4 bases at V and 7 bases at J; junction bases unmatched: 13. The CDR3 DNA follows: TGTGCCATCAGTGTAACCCCCGCGACAGGGCCCAATTCACCCCTCCACTTT. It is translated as CAISVTPATGPNSPLHF.

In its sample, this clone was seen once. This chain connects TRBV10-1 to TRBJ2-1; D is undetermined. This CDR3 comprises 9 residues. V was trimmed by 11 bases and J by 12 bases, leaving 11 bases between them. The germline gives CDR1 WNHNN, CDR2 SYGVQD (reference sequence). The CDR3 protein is CAHERMQFF. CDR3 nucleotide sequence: TGCGCCCACGAACGAATGCAGTTCTTC.

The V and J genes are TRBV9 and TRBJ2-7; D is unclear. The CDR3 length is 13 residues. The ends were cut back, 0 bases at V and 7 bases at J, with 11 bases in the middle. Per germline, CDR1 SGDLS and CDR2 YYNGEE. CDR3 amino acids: CASSVDPLGEQYF. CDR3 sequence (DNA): TGTGCCAGCAGCGTAGATCCCCTTGGGGAGCAGTACTTC.

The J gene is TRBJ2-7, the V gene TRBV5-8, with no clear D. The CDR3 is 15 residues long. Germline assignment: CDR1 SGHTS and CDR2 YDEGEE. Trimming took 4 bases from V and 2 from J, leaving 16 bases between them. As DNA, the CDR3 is TGTGCCAGCAGCCCGTTCCAGTCGGGCACCTACGAGCAGTACTTC. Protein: CASSPFQSGTYEQYF. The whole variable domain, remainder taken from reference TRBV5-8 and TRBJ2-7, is EAGVTQSPTHLIKTRGQQATLRCSPISGHTSVYWYQQALGLGLQFLLWYDEGEERNRGNFPPRFSGRQFPNYSSELNVNALELEDSALYLCASSPFQSGTYEQYFGPGTRLTVT.

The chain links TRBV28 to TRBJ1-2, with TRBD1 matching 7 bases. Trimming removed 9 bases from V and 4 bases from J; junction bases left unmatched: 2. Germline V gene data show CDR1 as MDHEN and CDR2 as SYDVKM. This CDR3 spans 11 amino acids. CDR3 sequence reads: CASGTAYGYTF. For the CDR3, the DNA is TGTGCCAGTGGGACAGCCTATGGCTACACCTTC.

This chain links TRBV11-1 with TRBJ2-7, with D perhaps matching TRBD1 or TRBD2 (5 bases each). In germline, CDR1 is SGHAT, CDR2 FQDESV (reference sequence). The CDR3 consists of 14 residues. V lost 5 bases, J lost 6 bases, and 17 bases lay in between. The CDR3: CASSTQTLGAEQYF. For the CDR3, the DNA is TGTGCCAGCAGCACGCAGACTCTCGGGGCCGAGCAGTACTTC.

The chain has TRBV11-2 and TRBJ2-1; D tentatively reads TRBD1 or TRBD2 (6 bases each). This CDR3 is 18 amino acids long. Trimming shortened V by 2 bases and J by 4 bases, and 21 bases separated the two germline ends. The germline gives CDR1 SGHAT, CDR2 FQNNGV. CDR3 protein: CASSLWRDIKRVYNEQFF. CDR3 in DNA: TGTGCCAGCAGCTTATGGAGGGACATAAAAAGGGTTTACAATGAGCAGTTCTTC. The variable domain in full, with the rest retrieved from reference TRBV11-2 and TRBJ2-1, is EAGVAQSPRYKIIEKRQSVAFWCNPISGHATLYWYQQILGQGPKLLIQFQNNGVVDDSQLPKDRFSAERLKGVDSTLKIQPAKLEDSAVYLCASSLWRDIKRVYNEQFFGPGTRLTVL.

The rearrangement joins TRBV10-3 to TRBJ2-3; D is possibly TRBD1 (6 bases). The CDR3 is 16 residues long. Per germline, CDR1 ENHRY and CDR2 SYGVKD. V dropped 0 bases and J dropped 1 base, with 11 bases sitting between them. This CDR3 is CAISESRGGGTDTQYF. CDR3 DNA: TGTGCCATCAGTGAGTCGCGAGGGGGAGGCACAGATACGCAGTATTTT.

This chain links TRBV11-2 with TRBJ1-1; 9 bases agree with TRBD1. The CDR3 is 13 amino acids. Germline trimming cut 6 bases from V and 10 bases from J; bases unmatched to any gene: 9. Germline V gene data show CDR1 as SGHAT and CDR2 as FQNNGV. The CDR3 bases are TGTGCCAGCAGTATAATGGAACAGGGGGCAGCTTTCTTT. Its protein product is CASSIMEQGAAFF.

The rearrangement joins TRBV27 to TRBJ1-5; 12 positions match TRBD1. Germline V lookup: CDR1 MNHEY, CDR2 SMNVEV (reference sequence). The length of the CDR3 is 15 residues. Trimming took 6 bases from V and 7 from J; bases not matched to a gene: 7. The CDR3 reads CASSPGQGAPQPQHF. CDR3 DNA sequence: TGTGCCAGCAGCCCGGGACAGGGGGCTCCCCAGCCCCAGCATTTT.

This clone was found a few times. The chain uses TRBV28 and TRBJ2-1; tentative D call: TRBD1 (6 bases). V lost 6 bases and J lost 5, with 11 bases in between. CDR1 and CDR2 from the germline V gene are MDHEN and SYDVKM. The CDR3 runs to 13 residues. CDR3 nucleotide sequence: TGTGCCAGCAGGTTAGGACAGAACAATGAGCAGTTCTTC. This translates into CASRLGQNNEQFF.

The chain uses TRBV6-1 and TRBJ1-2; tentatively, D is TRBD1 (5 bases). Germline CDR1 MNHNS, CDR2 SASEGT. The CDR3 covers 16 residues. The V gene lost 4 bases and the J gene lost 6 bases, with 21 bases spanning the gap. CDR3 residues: CASSAGYRGVQDGYTF. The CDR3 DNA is TGTGCCAGCAGTGCCGGGTACCGAGGGGTCCAGGATGGCTACACCTTC.

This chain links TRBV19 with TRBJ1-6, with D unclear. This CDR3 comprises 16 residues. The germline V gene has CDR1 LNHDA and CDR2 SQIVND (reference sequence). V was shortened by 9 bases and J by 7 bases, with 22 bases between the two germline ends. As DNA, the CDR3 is TGTGCCAGCCAATTAGGAGGGATTCTAGGGAATTCACCCCTCCACTTT. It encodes CASQLGGILGNSPLHF.

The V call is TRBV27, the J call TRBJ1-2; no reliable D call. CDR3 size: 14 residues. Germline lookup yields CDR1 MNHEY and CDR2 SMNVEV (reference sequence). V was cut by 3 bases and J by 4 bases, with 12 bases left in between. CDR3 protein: CASSFGRRGYGYTF. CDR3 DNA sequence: TGTGCCAGCAGTTTCGGTAGGCGCGGCTATGGCTACACCTTC.

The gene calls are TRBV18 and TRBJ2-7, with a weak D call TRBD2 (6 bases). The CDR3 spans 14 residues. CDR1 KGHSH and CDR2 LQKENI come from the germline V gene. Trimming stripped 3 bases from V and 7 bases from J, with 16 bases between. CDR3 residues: CASSPGGEVGEQYF. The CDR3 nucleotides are TGTGCCAGCTCACCGGGGGGAGAGGTCGGAGAGCAGTACTTC.

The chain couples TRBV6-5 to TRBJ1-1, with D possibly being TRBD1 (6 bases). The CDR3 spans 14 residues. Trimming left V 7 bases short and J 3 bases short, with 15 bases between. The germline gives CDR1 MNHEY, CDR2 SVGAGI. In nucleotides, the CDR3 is TGTGCCAGCATATCGGGGGGCTTTGACACTGAAGCTTTCTTT. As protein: CASISGGFDTEAFF.

The CDR3 here is CASSPADGLYGYTF. The DNA of the CDR3 is TGTGCCAGCAGTCCAGCGGACGGACTCTATGGCTACACCTTC. The chain has TRBV27 and TRBJ1-2; D is undetermined. With 5 bases removed from V and 4 bases from J, the gap between germline ends came to 14 bases. The CDR3 has 14 residues. Germline V gene sequence: CDR1 MNHEY, CDR2 SMNVEV (reference sequence).

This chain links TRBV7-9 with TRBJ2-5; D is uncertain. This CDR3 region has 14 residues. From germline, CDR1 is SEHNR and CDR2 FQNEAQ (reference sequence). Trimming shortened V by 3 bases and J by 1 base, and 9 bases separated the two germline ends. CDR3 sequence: CASSLAQVQETQYF. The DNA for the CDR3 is TGTGCCAGCAGCTTGGCCCAGGTCCAAGAGACCCAGTACTTC.

This CDR3 is CSVGAGSLGTEAFF. CDR3 DNA: TGCAGCGTTGGGGCAGGGAGTCTTGGCACTGAAGCTTTCTTT. The chain combines TRBV29-1 with TRBJ1-1; the D gene is possibly TRBD1 (5 bases). Germline CDR1 is SQVTM and CDR2 is ANQGSEA. Trimming stripped 4 bases from V and 4 bases from J, with 16 bases between. The CDR3 spans 14 residues. The full variable domain, completed using reference TRBV29-1 and TRBJ1-1, is SAVISQKPSRDICQRGTSLTIQCQVDSQVTMMFWYRQQPGQSLTLIATANQGSEATYESGFVIDKFPISRPNLTFSTLTVSNMSPEDSSIYLCSVGAGSLGTEAFFGQGTRLTVV.

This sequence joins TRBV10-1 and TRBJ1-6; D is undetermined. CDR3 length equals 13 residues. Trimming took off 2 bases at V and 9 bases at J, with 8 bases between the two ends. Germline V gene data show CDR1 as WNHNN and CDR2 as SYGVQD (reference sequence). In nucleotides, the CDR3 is TGCGCCAGCAGTGAGGGGCCAATTTCACCCCTCCACTTT. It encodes CASSEGPISPLHF.

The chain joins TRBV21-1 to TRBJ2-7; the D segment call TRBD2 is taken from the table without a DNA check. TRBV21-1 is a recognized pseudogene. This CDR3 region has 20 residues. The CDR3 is CASSRRTSGRSPDSSYEQYF. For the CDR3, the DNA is TGTGCCAGCAGCCGCCGGACTAGCGGGAGGTCTCCCGACAGCTCCTACGAGCAGTACTTC.

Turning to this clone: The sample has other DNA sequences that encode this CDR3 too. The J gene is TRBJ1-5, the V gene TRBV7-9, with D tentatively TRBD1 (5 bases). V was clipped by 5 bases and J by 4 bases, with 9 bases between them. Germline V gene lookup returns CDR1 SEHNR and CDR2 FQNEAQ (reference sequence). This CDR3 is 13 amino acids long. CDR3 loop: CASSPGGNQPQHF. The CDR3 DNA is TGTGCCAGCAGCCCCGGGGGGAATCAGCCCCAGCATTTT. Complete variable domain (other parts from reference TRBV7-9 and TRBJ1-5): DTGVSQNPRHKITKRGQNVTFRCDPISEHNRLYWYRQTLGQGPEFLTYFQNEAQLEKSRLLSDRFSAERPKGSFSTLEIQRTEQGDSAMYLCASSPGGNQPQHFGDGTRLSIL.

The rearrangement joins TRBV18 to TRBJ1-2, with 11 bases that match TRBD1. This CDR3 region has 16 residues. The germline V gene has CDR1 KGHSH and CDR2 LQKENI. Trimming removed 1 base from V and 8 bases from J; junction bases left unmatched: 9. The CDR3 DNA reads TGTGCCAGCTCACCACTTGGGACAGGGGGAATCGACGGCTACACCTTC. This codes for CASSPLGTGGIDGYTF.

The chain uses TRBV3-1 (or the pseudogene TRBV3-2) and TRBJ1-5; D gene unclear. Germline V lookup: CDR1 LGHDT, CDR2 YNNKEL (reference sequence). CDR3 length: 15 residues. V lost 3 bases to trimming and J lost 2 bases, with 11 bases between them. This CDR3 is CASSQGRTGNQPQHF. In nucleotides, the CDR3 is TGTGCCAGCAGCCAGGGTAGGACGGGCAATCAGCCCCAGCATTTT.

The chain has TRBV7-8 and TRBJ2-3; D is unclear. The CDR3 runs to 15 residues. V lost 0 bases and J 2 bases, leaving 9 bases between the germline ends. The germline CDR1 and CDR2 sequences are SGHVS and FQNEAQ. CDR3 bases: TGTGCCAGCAGCTTAGCGCTAGTTTTCACAGATACGCAGTATTTT. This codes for CASSLALVFTDTQYF.

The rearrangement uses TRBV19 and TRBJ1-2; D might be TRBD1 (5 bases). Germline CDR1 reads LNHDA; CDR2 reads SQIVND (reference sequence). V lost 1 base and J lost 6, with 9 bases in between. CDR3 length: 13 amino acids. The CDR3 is CASSIVLGDGYTF. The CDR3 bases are TGTGCCAGTAGTATAGTTCTGGGGGATGGCTACACCTTC.

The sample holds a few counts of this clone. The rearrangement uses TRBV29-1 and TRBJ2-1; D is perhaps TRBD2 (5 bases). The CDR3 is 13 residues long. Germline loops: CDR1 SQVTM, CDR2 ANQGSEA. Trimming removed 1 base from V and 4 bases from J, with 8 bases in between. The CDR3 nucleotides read TGCAGCGTTGAAGCGTGGGAGTACAATGAGCAGTTCTTC. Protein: CSVEAWEYNEQFF.